This is a list of T cell receptor beta chains from one sample in a study of CD8 T cells in Susac syndrome. TCRdb re-derived calls from the immunoSEQ multiplex PCR reads in MiXCR, one entry per CDR3 protein. This table holds roughly 330,000 distinct CDR3 sequences, roughly nine tenths found once. Sequenced material: CD4+ T cells from PBMCs. The receptor source for this set is a human donor with multiple sclerosis. Each CDR3 is given with its conserved first and last residue. A D gene is named only where the DNA matches it firmly. Size is omitted from some rows. Given values are once, few, many or a class for expanded clones.

v_gene	d_gene	j_gene	abundance	CDR3nt	CDR3aa
TRBV15	TRBD1	TRBJ1-3	once	TGTGCCACCAGCACCCGGGGGACAGCCCGCTCTGGAAACACCATATATTTT	CATSTRGTARSGNTIYF
TRBV10-3	-	TRBJ1-1	-	TGTGCCATCAGTCCTGACCAAAAAACAGGGAAAGCTTTCTTT	CAISPDQKTGKAFF
TRBV7-2	-	TRBJ1-5	-	TGTGCCAGCAGCCCTGGGACACCTTCCAATCAGCCCCAGCATTTT	CASSPGTPSNQPQHF
TRBV20-1	TRBD2	TRBJ2-7	-	TGCAGTGCTAGAGATCCTGGACTAGCGGGAGGCCGCGAGCAGTACTTC	CSARDPGLAGGREQYF
TRBV19	-	TRBJ2-7	-	TGTGCCAGTAGCCTGGTGGCGGGAAACTACGAGCAGTACTTC	CASSLVAGNYEQYF
TRBV20-1	TRBD2	TRBJ2-5	once	TGCAGTGCTCGGCGGGGGGAAGAGACCCAGTACTTC	CSARRGEETQYF
TRBV19	TRBD1	TRBJ1-5	-	TGTGCCAGTAATCGCGTAGGGGGCATTAGCAATCAGCCCCAGCATTTT	CASNRVGGISNQPQHF
TRBV7-9	-	TRBJ2-1	-	TGTGCCAGCAGCAGGGACGCCACCAATGAGCAGTTCTTC	CASSRDATNEQFF
TRBV7-7	TRBD2	TRBJ2-1	-	TGTGCTAGCAGCTTAGACCAACTAGCGGAGGCTGAGCAGTTCTTC	CASSLDQLAEAEQFF
TRBV4-3	-	TRBJ2-7	-	TGCGCCAGCAGCCAAGAAAGGGGAACGGCTCCGAGCTACGAGCAGTACTTC	CASSQERGTAPSYEQYF
TRBV6-1	TRBD1	TRBJ1-4	-	TGTGCCAGCGAGGGGGGGGACAGTCTGGAAAAACTGTTTTTT	CASEGGDSLEKLFF
TRBV7-9	-	TRBJ2-3	-	TGTGCCAGCAGCTTGGCCGACACGGGGCGTACAGATACGCAGTATTTT	CASSLADTGRTDTQYF
TRBV7-9	-	TRBJ2-3	-	TGTGCCAGCAGCAAAGGACAGGATACGCAGTATTTT	CASSKGQDTQYF
TRBV7-3	TRBD1	TRBJ2-2	-	TGTGCCAGCAGCGCCCAGACAGGGGCAGGGGAGCTGTTTTTT	CASSAQTGAGELFF
TRBV5-6	TRBD2	TRBJ2-7	-	TGTGCCAGCAGCTTACCCGGGGGGTCCACTAAATCCTACGAGCAGTACTTC	CASSLPGGSTKSYEQYF
TRBV20-1	-	TRBJ1-3	-	TGCAGTGCTAGCGAGGGACTGGATGAAAACACCATATATTTT	CSASEGLDENTIYF
TRBV5-4	TRBD1	TRBJ2-5	few	TGTGCCAGCAGCCAAGGGACAGGCGCACAAGAGACCCAGTACTTC	CASSQGTGAQETQYF
TRBV15	-	TRBJ2-3	-	TGTGCCACCAGCAGAGATGCGGATGTGAGCACAGATACGCAGTATTTT	CATSRDADVSTDTQYF
TRBV23-1	TRBD1	TRBJ1-2	-	TGCGCCAGCAGTCAACCGACAGGGCCCGGCTATGGCTACACCTTC	CASSQPTGPGYGYTF